The 14 T cell receptor beta chains listed next were all sequenced from one sample in a study of cytomegalovirus exposure and HLA in healthy donors (TCRdb year 2017). Receptor amplification or capture employed the immunoSEQ multiplex PCR assay. A mixture of 60 forward primers for TCR Vbeta segments and 13 reverse primers for TCR Jbeta segments was used in the multiplex PCR. As stored in TCRdb, this immuneACCESS dataset retains in-frame rearrangements with V and J assigned. A fraction of the clones does not appear; measured against another copy, unresolved V genes explain less than half of the discrepancy, and the remainder lacks a known reason. The sample has over 90,000 clones on record, 76% of them singletons. 10% of the sample is taken by the ten largest. The source material was PBMCs. The origin of the receptors is a woman between 18 and 29 years old in good health and CMV-seropositive.

The chain uses TRBV27 and TRBJ1-2; the match to TRBD1 covers 7 bases. V lost 3 bases, J lost 2 bases, and 6 bases stayed unmatched. The germline gives CDR1 MNHEY, CDR2 SMNVEV (reference sequence). The CDR3 runs 15 residues. As DNA, the CDR3 is TGTGCCAGCAGTTTCCGACAGGGACAAAACTATGGCTACACCTTC. Protein sequence: CASSFRQGQNYGYTF.

CDR3 residues: CASSFGQNNQPQHF. The CDR3 DNA reads TGTGCCAGCAGCTTTGGACAGAACAATCAGCCCCAGCATTTT. The rearrangement joins TRBV5-8 to TRBJ1-5, with D perhaps matching TRBD1 (6 bases). V was clipped by 2 bases and J by 3 bases, with 9 bases between them. Looked up from germline, CDR1 is SGHTS and CDR2 is YDEGEE. The CDR3 totals 14 residues. Full variable domain (remainder filled in from reference TRBV5-8 and TRBJ1-5): EAGVTQSPTHLIKTRGQQATLRCSPISGHTSVYWYQQALGLGLQFLLWYDEGEERNRGNFPPRFSGRQFPNYSSELNVNALELEDSALYLCASSFGQNNQPQHFGDGTRLSIL.

The CDR3 reads CASSLGGQGSSGNTIYF. CDR3 bases: TGTGCCAGCAGCTTAGGGGGCCAGGGTAGCTCTGGAAACACCATATATTTT. V and J are TRBV7-6 and TRBJ1-3; possible D gene TRBD1, 5 bases. The CDR3 runs 17 residues. V dropped 1 base and J dropped 0 bases, with 13 bases sitting between them. Germline CDR1 and CDR2: SGHVS and FNYEAQ. Full variable domain (outside the CDR3, taken from reference TRBV7-6 and TRBJ1-3): GAGVSQSPRYKVTKRGQDVALRCDPISGHVSLYWYRQALGQGPEFLTYFNYEAQQDKSGLPNDRFSAERPEGSISTLTIQRTEQRDSAMYRCASSLGGQGSSGNTIYFGEGSWLTVV.

The chain combines TRBV4-3 with TRBJ2-3; D is ambiguous. The V gene's germline CDR1 is LGHNA and CDR2 YSLEER. V dropped 0 bases and J dropped 0 bases, with 13 bases sitting between them. The CDR3 is 17 amino acids. The CDR3 loop is CASSQDLGGDSTDTQYF. CDR3 coding DNA: TGCGCCAGCAGCCAAGATCTCGGCGGAGACAGCACAGATACGCAGTATTTT.

This chain connects TRBV5-6 to TRBJ2-1; tentative D call: TRBD2 (6 bases). Trimming took off 0 bases at V and 16 bases at J, with 14 bases between the two ends. In germline, CDR1 is SGHDT, CDR2 YYEEEE. This CDR3 is 12 amino acids long. CDR3 region: CASSLVRGNRFF. The CDR3 DNA reads TGTGCCAGCAGCTTGGTACGGGGGAATCGATTCTTC.

This chain uses TRBV5-1 with TRBJ1-1; possible D gene TRBD1, 5 bases. V lost 5 bases and J 4 bases, leaving 12 bases between the germline ends. Germline lookup yields CDR1 SGHRS and CDR2 YFSETQ. CDR3 length: 13 residues. CDR3 nucleotide sequence: TGCGCCAGCAGGGGGGGGGATGCCACTGAAGCTTTCTTT. Its translation: CASRGGDATEAFF.

The J gene is TRBJ1-1, the V gene TRBV27, with D hard to call. The V gene's germline CDR1 is MNHEY and CDR2 SMNVEV (reference sequence). The CDR3 has 13 amino acids. V lost 3 bases and J lost 6, with 11 bases in between. The DNA for the CDR3 is TGTGCCAGCAGTTTGAGCATTATAGCTGAAGCTTTCTTT. This encodes CASSLSIIAEAFF.

The gene calls are TRBV25-1 and TRBJ1-2; D gene uncertain. The V end lost 7 bases, the J end lost 8 bases, and 8 bases lay between the germline ends. From germline, CDR1 is MGHDK and CDR2 SYGVNS. CDR3 length: 10 residues. The CDR3 sequence is CASKSVGYTF. Written as DNA, the CDR3 is TGTGCCAGCAAGTCGGTGGGCTACACCTTC.

The chain recombines TRBV6-5 with TRBJ2-5; TRBD1 is a possible D gene (5 bases). TRBJ2-7 explains the end of the DNA better; the J call may be wrong. Germline-derived CDR1 and CDR2 are MNHEY and SVGAGI. CDR3 length equals 16 residues. The chain's CDR3 is CASSFSGRAIFHEQYF. The CDR3 bases are TGTGCCAGCAGTTTCTCCGGCAGGGCAATATTCCACGAGCAGTACTTC.

The V gene is TRBV28, the J gene TRBJ1-2, with 7 bases aligning to TRBD1. V trimming: 5 bases; J trimming: 3 bases; junction bases outside the gene matches: 9. The CDR3 is 15 residues long. Germline V CDR1 and CDR2: MDHEN, SYDVKM. Here the CDR3 DNA reads TGTGCCAGCAGTCCCATGGGGACAGTTTACTATGGCTACACCTTC. Protein: CASSPMGTVYYGYTF.

This chain uses TRBV28 with TRBJ2-5; 12 nucleotides match TRBD2. Per germline, CDR1 MDHEN and CDR2 SYDVKM. V lost 5 bases and J lost 5; bases outside the gene matches: 6. The CDR3 is 15 residues long. In nucleotides, the CDR3 is TGTGCCAGCAGTACACCAACTAGCGGGAGGGAGACCCAGTACTTC. The encoded protein is CASSTPTSGRETQYF. The full variable domain, rest sourced from reference TRBV28 and TRBJ2-5, is DVKVTQSSRYLVKRTGEKVFLECVQDMDHENMFWYRQDPGLGLRLIYFSYDVKMKEKGDIPEGYSVSREKKERFSLILESASTNQTSMYLCASSTPTSGRETQYFGPGTRLLVL.

The chain combines TRBV28 with TRBJ1-2; D possibly corresponds to TRBD1 (5 bases). Germline values: CDR1 MDHEN, CDR2 SYDVKM. This CDR3 region has 14 residues. V was shortened by 5 bases and J by 7 bases, with 17 bases between the two germline ends. Written as DNA, the CDR3 is TGTGCCAGCAGTAGGACACCTTCACTGGGTGGCTACACCTTC. It encodes CASSRTPSLGGYTF.

This clone was seen only a few times. The chain couples TRBV14 to TRBJ2-5; TRBD1 aligns across 9 bases. Trimming removed 2 bases from V and 3 bases from J; junction bases left unmatched: 4. This CDR3 region has 15 residues. Germline-derived CDR1 and CDR2 are SGHDN and FVKESK. CDR3 sequence reads: CASSQPWTGEETQYF. The CDR3, as DNA: TGTGCCAGCAGCCAACCTTGGACAGGGGAAGAGACCCAGTACTTC.

Comment on this clone: The same CDR3 also results from other DNA sequences found in this sample. The chain is built from TRBV6-1 and TRBJ1-1; TRBD1 matches at 7 bases. The V and J ends lost 4 bases and 3 bases, in that order; junction bases with no gene match: 2. The length of the CDR3 is 13 residues. CDR1 MNHNS and CDR2 SASEGT come from the germline V gene. CDR3 in amino acids: CASSVQGYTEAFF. DNA of the CDR3: TGTGCCAGCAGTGTACAGGGGTACACTGAAGCTTTCTTT.